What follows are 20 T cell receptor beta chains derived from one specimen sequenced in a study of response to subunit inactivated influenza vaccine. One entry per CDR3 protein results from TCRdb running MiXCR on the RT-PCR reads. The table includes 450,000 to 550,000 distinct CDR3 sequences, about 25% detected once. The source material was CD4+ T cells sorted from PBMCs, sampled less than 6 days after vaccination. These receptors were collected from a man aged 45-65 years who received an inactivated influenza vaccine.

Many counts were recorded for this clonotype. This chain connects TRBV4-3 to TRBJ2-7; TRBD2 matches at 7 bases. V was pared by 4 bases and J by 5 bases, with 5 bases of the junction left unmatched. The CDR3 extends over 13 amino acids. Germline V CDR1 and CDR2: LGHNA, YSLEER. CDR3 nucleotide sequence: TGCGCCAGCAGCCCCAGACTAGCCGACGAGCAGTACTTC. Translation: CASSPRLADEQYF.

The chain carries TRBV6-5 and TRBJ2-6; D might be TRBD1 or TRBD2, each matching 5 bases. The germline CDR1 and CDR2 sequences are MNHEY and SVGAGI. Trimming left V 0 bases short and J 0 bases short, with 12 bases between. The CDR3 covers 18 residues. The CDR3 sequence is CASSYSGTAVSGANVLTF. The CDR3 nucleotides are TGTGCCAGCAGTTACTCAGGGACGGCCGTCTCTGGGGCCAACGTCCTGACTTTC.

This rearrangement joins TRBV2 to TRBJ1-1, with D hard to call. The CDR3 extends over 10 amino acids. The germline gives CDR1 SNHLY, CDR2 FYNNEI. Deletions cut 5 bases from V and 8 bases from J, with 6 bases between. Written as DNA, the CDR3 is TGTGCCAGCAGTACTGTAGAAGCTTTCTTT. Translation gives CASSTVEAFF.

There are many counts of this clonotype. CDR3 region: CASSLELYNEQFF. The CDR3 DNA reads as TGTGCCAGCAGCTTGGAACTGTACAATGAGCAGTTCTTC. The rearrangement joins TRBV5-5 to TRBJ2-1; D gene unclear. The germline CDR1 and CDR2 sequences are SGHKS and YYEKEE (reference sequence). Trimming shortened V by 0 bases and J by 4 bases, and 5 bases separated the two germline ends. The CDR3 is made up of 13 amino acids.

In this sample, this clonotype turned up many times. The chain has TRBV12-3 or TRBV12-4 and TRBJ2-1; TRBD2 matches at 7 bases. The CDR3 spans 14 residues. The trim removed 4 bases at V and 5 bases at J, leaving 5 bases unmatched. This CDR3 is CASSSSGGHNEQFF. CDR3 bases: TGTGCCAGCAGTTCCTCGGGAGGCCACAATGAGCAGTTCTTC.

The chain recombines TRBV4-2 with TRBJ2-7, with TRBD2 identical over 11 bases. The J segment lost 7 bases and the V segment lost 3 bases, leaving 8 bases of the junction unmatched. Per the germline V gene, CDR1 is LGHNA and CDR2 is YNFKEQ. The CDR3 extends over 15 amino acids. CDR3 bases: TGTGCCAGCAGCCACGGAATAGCGGGAGGGAGGGAGCAGTACTTC. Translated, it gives CASSHGIAGGREQYF.

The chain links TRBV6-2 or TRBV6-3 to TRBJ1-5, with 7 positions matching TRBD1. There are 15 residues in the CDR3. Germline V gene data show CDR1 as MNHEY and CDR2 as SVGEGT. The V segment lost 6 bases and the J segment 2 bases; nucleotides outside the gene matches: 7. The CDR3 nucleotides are TGTGCCAGCAGGACAGGGTTTTACGGCAATCAGCCCCAGCATTTT. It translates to CASRTGFYGNQPQHF.

The CDR3 nucleotides read TGCGCCAGCACCCCGGGATCCTATAATTCACCCCTCCACTTT. As protein: CASTPGSYNSPLHF. The chain has TRBV5-1 and TRBJ1-6, with D hard to call. V was shortened by 6 bases and J by 1 base, with 8 bases between the two germline ends. CDR1 and CDR2 (germline): SGHRS, YFSETQ. The CDR3 is 14 amino acids.

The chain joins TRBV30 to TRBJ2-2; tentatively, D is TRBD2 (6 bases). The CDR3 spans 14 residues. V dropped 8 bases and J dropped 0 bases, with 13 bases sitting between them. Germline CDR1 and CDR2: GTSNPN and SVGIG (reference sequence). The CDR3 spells CAQRVAANTGELFF. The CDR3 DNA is TGTGCCCAAAGGGTAGCGGCGAACACCGGGGAGCTGTTTTTT.

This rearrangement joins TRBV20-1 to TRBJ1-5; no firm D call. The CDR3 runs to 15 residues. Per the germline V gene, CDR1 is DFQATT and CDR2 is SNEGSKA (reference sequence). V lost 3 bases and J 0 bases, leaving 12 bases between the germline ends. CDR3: CSASAWRLSNQPQHF. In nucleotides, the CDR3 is TGCAGTGCTAGTGCTTGGCGGCTTAGCAATCAGCCCCAGCATTTT.

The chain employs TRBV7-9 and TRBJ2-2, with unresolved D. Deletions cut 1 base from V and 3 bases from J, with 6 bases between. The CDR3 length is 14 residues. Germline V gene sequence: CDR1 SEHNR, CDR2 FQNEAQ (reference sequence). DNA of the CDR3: TGTGCCAGCAGCTTAGATGCACACACCGGGGAGCTGTTTTTT. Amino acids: CASSLDAHTGELFF.

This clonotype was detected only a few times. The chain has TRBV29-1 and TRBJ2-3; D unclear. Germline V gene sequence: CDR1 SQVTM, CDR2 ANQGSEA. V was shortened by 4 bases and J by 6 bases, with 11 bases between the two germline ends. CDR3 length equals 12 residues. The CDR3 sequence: CSVAPSGDTQYF. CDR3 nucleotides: TGCAGCGTTGCACCTTCTGGGGATACGCAGTATTTT.

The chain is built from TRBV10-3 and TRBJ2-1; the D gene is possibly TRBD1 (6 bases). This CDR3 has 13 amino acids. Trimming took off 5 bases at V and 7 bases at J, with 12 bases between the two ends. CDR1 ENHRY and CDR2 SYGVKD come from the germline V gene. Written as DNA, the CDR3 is TGTGCCATCAGTACCGGACAGTCGAATGAGCAGTTCTTC. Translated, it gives CAISTGQSNEQFF.

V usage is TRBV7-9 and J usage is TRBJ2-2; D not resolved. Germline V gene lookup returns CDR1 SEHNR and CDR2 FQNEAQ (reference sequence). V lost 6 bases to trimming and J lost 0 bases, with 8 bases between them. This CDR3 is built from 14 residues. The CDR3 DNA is TGTGCCAGCAGGGAGATAGCGAACACCGGGGAGCTGTTTTTT. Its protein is CASREIANTGELFF. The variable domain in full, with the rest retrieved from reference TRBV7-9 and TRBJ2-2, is DTGVSQNPRHKITKRGQNVTFRCDPISEHNRLYWYRQTLGQGPEFLTYFQNEAQLEKSRLLSDRFSAERPKGSFSTLEIQRTEQGDSAMYLCASREIANTGELFFGEGSRLTVL.

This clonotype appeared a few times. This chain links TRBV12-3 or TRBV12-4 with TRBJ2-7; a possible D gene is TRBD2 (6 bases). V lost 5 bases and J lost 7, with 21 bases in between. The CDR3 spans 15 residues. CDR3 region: CASSPIGLTVGEQYF. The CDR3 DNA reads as TGTGCCAGCAGTCCAATTGGACTAACAGTTGGGGAGCAGTACTTC.

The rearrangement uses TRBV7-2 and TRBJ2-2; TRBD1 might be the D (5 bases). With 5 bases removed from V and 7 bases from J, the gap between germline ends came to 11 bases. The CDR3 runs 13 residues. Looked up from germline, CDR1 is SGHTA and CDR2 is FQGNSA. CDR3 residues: CASSQGVDGELFF. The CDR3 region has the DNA TGTGCCAGCAGCCAAGGGGTTGACGGGGAGCTGTTTTTT.

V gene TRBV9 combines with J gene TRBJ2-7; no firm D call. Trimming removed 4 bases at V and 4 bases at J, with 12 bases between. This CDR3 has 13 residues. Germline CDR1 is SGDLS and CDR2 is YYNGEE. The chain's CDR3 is CASSIGPDYEQYF. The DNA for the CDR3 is TGTGCCAGCAGCATCGGGCCCGATTACGAGCAGTACTTC.

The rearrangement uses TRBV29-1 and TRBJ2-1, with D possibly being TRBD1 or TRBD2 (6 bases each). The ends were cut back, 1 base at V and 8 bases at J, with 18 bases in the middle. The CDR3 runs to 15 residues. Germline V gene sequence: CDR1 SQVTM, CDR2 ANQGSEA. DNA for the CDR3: TGCAGCGTTGAAGTCCTCAGGGGACTGGGGGATGAGCAGTTCTTC. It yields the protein CSVEVLRGLGDEQFF.

CDR3 sequence: CASSATGHAGELFF. The CDR3 DNA follows: TGTGCCAGCAGCGCGACAGGGCATGCCGGGGAGCTGTTTTTT. The chain carries TRBV7-9 and TRBJ2-2, with TRBD1 matching 7 bases. This CDR3 region has 14 residues. In germline, CDR1 is SEHNR, CDR2 FQNEAQ (reference sequence). J was trimmed by 6 bases and V by 5 bases; bases with no gene match: 6.

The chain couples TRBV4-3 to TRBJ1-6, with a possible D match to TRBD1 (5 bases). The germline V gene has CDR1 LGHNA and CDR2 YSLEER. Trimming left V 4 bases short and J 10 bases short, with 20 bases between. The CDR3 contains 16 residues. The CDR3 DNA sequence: TGCGCCAGCAGCCCGACGACAGCGAGGTCCCCGTCACCCCTCCACTTT. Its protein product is CASSPTTARSPSPLHF.